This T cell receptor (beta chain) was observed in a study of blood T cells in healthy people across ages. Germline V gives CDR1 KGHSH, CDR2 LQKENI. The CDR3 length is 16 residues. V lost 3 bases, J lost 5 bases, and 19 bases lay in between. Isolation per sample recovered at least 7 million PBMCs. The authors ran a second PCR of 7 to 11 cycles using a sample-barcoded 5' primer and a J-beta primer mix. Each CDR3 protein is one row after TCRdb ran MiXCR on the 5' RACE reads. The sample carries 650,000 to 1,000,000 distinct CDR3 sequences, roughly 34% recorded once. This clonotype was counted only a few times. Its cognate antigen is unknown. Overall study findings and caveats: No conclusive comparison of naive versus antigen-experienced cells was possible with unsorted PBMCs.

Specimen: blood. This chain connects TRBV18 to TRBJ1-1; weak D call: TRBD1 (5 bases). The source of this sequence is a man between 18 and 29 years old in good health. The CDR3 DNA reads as TGTGCCAGCTCACCTCTATTCCGGGTGGAGGGGACTGAAGCTTTCTTT. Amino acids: CASSPLFRVEGTEAFF.